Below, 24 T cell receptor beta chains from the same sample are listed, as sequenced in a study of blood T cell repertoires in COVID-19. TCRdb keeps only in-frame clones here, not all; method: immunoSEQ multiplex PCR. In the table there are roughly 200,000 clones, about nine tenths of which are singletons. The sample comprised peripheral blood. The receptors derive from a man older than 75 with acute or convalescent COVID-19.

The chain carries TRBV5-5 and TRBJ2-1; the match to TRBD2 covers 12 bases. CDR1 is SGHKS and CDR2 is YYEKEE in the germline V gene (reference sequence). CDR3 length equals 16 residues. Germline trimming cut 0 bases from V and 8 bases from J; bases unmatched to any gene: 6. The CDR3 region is CASSLGLAGVGDEQFF. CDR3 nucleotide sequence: TGTGCCAGCAGCTTGGGACTAGCGGGAGTCGGGGATGAGCAGTTCTTC.

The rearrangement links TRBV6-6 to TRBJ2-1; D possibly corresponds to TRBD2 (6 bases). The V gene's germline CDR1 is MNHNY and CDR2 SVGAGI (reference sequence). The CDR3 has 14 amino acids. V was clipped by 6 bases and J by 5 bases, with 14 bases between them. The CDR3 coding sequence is TGTGCCAGCAGCCCCCGGCGGGGTAACAATGAGCAGTTCTTC. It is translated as CASSPRRGNNEQFF.

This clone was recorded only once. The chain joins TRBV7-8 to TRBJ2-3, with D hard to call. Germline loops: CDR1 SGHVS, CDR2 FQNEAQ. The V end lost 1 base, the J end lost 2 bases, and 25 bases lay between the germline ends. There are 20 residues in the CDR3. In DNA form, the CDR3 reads TGTGCCAGCAGCTTAGTTTTTCCCAGAGGTGTCTTTCGGCCCACAGATACGCAGTATTTT. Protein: CASSLVFPRGVFRPTDTQYF. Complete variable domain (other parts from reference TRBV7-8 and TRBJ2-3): GAGVSQSPRYKVAKRGQDVALRCDPISGHVSLFWYQQALGQGPEFLTYFQNEAQLDKSGLPSDRFFAERPEGSVSTLKIQRTQQEDSAVYLCASSLVFPRGVFRPTDTQYFGPGTRLTVL.

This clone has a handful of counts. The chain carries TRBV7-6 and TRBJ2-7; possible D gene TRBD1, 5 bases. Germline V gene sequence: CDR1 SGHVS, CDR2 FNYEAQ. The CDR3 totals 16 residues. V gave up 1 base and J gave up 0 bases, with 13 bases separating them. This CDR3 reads CASSLVEGASSYEQYF. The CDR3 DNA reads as TGTGCCAGCAGCTTAGTTGAAGGGGCAAGCTCCTACGAGCAGTACTTC.

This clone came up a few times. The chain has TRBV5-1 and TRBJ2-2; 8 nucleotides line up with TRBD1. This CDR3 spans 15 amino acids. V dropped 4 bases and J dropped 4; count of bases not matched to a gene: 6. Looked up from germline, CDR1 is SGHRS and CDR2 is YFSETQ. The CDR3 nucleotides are TGCGCCAGCAGCCTCCGGACAGGGACCACCGGGGAGCTGTTTTTT. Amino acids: CASSLRTGTTGELFF. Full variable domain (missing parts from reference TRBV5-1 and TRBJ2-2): KAGVTQTPRYLIKTRGQQVTLSCSPISGHRSVSWYQQTPGQGLQFLFEYFSETQRNKGNFPGRFSGRQFSNSRSEMNVSTLELGDSALYLCASSLRTGTTGELFFGEGSRLTVL.

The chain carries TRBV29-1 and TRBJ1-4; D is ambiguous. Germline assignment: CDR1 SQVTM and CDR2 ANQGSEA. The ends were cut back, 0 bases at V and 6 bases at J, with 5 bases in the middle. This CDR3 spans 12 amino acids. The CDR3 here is CSVEDRDEKLFF. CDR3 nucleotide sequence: TGCAGCGTTGAAGATCGGGATGAAAAACTGTTTTTT.

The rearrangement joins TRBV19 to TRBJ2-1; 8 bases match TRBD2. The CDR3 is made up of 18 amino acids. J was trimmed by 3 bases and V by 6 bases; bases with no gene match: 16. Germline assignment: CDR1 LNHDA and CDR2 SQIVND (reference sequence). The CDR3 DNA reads TGTGCCAGTAGACTTTCAGGGATTAGCGGGAATGGCTACAATGAGCAGTTCTTC. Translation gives CASRLSGISGNGYNEQFF.

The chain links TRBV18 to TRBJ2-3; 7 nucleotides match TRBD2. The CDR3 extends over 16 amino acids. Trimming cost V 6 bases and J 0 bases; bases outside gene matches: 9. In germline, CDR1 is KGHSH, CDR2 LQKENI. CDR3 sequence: CASSPLLASSTDTQYF. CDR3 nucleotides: TGTGCCAGCTCGCCCTTACTAGCGTCTAGCACAGATACGCAGTATTTT.

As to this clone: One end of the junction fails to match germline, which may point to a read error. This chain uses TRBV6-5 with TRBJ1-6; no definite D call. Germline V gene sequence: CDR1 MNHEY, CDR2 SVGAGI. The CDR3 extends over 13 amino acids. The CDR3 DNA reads TGTACCAGCAGTTACGGCAAGAATTCACCCCTCCACTTT. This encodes CTSSYGKNSPLHF.

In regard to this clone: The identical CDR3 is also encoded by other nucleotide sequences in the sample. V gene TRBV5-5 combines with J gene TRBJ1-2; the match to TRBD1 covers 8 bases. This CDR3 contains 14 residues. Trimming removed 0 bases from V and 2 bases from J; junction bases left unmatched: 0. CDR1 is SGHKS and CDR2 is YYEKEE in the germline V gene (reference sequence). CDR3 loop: CASSLGQGNYGYTF. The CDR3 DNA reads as TGTGCCAGCAGCTTGGGACAGGGGAACTATGGCTACACCTTC.

The DNA for the CDR3 is TGTGCCAGCAGCAAAGGGGTGGCAGGACCGGCCTTGGACATTGAAGCTTTCTTT. It is translated as CASSKGVAGPALDIEAFF. The chain carries TRBV21-1 and TRBJ1-1; the DNA was not used to check the table's D call, TRBD1. TRBV21-1 is a pseudogene. The CDR3 contains 18 residues.

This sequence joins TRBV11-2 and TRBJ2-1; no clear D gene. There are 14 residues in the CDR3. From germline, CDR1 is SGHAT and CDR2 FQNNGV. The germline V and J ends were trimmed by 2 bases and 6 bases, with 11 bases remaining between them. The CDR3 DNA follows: TGTGCCAGCAGCTTAAGCAACGTCCGCAATGAGCAGTTCTTC. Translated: CASSLSNVRNEQFF. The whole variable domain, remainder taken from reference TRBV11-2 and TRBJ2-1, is EAGVAQSPRYKIIEKRQSVAFWCNPISGHATLYWYQQILGQGPKLLIQFQNNGVVDDSQLPKDRFSAERLKGVDSTLKIQPAKLEDSAVYLCASSLSNVRNEQFFGPGTRLTVL.

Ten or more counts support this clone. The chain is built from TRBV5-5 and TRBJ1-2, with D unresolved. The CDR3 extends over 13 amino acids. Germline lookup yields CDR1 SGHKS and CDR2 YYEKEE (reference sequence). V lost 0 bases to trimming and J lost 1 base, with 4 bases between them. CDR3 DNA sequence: TGTGCCAGCAGCTTGGGCAGTAACTATGGCTACACCTTC. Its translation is CASSLGSNYGYTF.

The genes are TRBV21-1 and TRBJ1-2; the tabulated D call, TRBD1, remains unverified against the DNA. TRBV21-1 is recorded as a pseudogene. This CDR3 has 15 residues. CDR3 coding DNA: TGTGCCAGCAGCAAGGGACAGGGGGCAAACTATGGCTACACCTTC. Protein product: CASSKGQGANYGYTF.

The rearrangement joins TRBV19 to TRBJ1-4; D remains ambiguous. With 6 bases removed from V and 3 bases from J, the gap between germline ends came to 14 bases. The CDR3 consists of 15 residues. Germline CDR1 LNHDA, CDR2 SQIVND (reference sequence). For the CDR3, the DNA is TGTGCCAGTAGCCTAGAACGGCCCCCTAATGAAAAACTGTTTTTT. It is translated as CASSLERPPNEKLFF.

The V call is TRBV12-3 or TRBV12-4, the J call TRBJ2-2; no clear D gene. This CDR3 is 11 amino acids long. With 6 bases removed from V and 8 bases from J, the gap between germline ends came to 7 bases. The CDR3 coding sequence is TGTGCCAGCAGCCTATGGGGGGAGCTGTTTTTT. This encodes CASSLWGELFF.

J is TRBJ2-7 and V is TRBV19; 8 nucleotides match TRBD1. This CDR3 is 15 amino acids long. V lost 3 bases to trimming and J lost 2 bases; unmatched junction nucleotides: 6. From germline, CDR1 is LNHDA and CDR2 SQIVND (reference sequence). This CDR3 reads CASSIPGQATYEQYF. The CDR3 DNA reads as TGTGCCAGTAGTATCCCGGGACAGGCCACCTACGAGCAGTACTTC. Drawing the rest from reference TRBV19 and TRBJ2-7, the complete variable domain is DGGITQSPKYLFRKEGQNVTLSCEQNLNHDAMYWYRQDPGQGLRLIYYSQIVNDFQKGDIAEGYSVSREKKESFPLTVTSAQKNPTAFYLCASSIPGQATYEQYFGPGTRLTVT.

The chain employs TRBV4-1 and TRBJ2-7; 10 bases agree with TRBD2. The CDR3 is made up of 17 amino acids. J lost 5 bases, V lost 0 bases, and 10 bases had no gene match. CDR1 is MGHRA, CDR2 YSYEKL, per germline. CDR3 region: CASSQDRSSGSQNEQYF. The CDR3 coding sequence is TGCGCCAGCAGCCAAGATCGATCTAGCGGGAGTCAGAACGAGCAGTACTTC.

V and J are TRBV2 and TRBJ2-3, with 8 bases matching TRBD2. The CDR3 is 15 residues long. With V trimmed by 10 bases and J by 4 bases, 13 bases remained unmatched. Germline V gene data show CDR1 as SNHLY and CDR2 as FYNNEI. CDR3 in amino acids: CATKGTGGPSDTQYF. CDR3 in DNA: TGTGCCACAAAAGGAACGGGAGGGCCGTCAGATACGCAGTATTTT. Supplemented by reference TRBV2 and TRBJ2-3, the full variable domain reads EPEVTQTPSHQVTQMGQEVILRCVPISNHLYFYWYRQILGQKVEFLVSFYNNEISEKSEIFDDQFSVERPDGSNFTLKIRSTKLEDSAMYFCATKGTGGPSDTQYFGPGTRLTVL.

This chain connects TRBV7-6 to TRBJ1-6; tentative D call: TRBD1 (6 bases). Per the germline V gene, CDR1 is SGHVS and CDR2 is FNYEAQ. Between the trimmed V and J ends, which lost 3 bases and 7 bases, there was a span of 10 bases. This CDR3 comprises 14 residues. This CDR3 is CASSLDRVNSPLHF. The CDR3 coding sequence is TGTGCCAGCAGCTTGGACAGAGTCAATTCACCCCTCCACTTT.

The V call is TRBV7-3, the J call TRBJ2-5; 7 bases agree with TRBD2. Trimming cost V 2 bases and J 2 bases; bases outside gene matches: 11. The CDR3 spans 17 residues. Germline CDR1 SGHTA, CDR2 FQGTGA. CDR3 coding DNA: TGTGCCAGCAGCTTAGGGTGGGCTAGCGGAGAACAAGAGACCCAGTACTTC. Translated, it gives CASSLGWASGEQETQYF.

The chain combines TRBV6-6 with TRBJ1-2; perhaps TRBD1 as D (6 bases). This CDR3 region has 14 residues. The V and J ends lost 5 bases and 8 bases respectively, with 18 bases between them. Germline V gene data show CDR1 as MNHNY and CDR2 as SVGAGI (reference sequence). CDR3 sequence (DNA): TGTGCCAGCAGTCGCCCGACAGGCTCCGACGGCTACACCTTC. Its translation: CASSRPTGSDGYTF.

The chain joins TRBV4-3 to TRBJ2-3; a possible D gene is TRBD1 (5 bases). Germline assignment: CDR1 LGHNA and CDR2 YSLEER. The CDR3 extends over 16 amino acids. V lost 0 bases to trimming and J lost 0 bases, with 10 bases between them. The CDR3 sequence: CASSQEPSGSTDTQYF. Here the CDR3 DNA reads TGCGCCAGCAGCCAAGAACCGTCAGGGAGCACAGATACGCAGTATTTT.

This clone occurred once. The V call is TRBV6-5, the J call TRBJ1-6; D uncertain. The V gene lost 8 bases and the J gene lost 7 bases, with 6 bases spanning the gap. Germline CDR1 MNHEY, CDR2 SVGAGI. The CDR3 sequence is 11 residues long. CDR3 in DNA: TGTGCCAGCGGCTTGAATTCACCCCTCCACTTT. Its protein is CASGLNSPLHF.